These T cell receptor beta chains were read from a single sample in a study of T-cell reconstitution after alpha-beta-depleted transplantation in children. One entry per CDR3 protein results from TCRdb running MiXCR on the PCR reads. The table includes approximately 340,000 distinct CDR3 sequences, approximately 10% detected once. Sequences were derived from PBMCs from the stem cell graft donor, sampled from the stem cell graft. These receptor sequences come from a human donor who donated a stem cell graft to a child with acute lymphoblastic leukemia. Each CDR3 is given without its conserved first and last residue. A D gene is named only where the DNA matches it firmly. The listing skips clone size in some rows; elsewhere it reads once, few, many or a size class.

abundance: few
d_gene: TRBD1
v_gene: TRBV4-2
CDR3aa: ASSQEGQEQETQY

abundance: many
d_gene: .
v_gene: TRBV12-3/TRBV12-4
CDR3aa: ASSFVGGSTDTQY

abundance: few
d_gene: .
v_gene: TRBV4-3
CDR3aa: ASSLQGADTQY

abundance: few
d_gene: TRBD2
v_gene: TRBV5-1
CDR3aa: ASSFRPAGGSTQNTGELF

abundance: .
d_gene: TRBD1
v_gene: TRBV5-1
CDR3aa: ASSFGTGELGYYEQY

abundance: many
d_gene: TRBD1
v_gene: TRBV15
CDR3aa: ATSRNRDRASEQY

abundance: .
d_gene: .
v_gene: TRBV28
CDR3aa: ASSPLRQAIHYEQY

abundance: .
d_gene: TRBD2
v_gene: TRBV3-1
CDR3aa: ATSVLAGSYNEQF

abundance: .
d_gene: .
v_gene: TRBV9
CDR3aa: ASSAGPLLEQY

abundance: many
d_gene: TRBD2
v_gene: TRBV4-3
CDR3aa: ASSQDLAGSYEQY

abundance: few
d_gene: .
v_gene: TRBV6-5
CDR3aa: ASSSTPEGSNQPQH

abundance: few
d_gene: TRBD2
v_gene: TRBV7-8
CDR3aa: ASSWGLAGGPPD

abundance: .
d_gene: .
v_gene: TRBV4-3
CDR3aa: ASSQDRSGGAYEQY

abundance: once
d_gene: .
v_gene: TRBV5-5
CDR3aa: ASSSGTADTDTQY

abundance: .
d_gene: .
v_gene: TRBV9
CDR3aa: ASSGATGMSTDTQY

abundance: many
d_gene: .
v_gene: TRBV6-1
CDR3aa: ASSEEGTGYNEQF

abundance: many
d_gene: TRBD2
v_gene: TRBV7-3
CDR3aa: ASSKTSGARDIQY

abundance: few
d_gene: .
v_gene: TRBV9
CDR3aa: ASSVTGATNEKLF

abundance: .
d_gene: .
v_gene: TRBV18
CDR3aa: ASSLWGAGTDTQY

abundance: .
d_gene: TRBD1
v_gene: TRBV5-1
CDR3aa: ASTPRTGVTGELF

abundance: .
d_gene: .
v_gene: TRBV5-5
CDR3aa: ASSLDNHLGETQY

abundance: .
d_gene: .
v_gene: TRBV10-3
CDR3aa: AISVGSYNEQF

abundance: .
d_gene: .
v_gene: TRBV20-1
CDR3aa: SARDPARRETQY